This is a list of T cell receptor beta chains from one sample in a study of blood T cell repertoires in COVID-19. The protocol was immunoSEQ multiplex PCR, while the TCRdb copy is restricted to in-frame clones and leaves out a portion. This repertoire shows 170,000 or so clones, around 89% found once; its top ten account for 1.5% to 2%. What was sequenced was peripheral blood. All receptors come from a man in his late teens or twenties who had recovered from COVID-19. The CDR3 runs from the conserved cysteine through the conserved F or W. The order of the fields is D gene, clone size, V gene, J gene, CDR3 protein, CDR3 DNA. The D gene is left open where the match is weak. The listing skips clone size in some rows; elsewhere it reads once, few, many or a size class.

NA	NA	TRBV15	TRBJ1-3	CATSTQTDSGNTIYF	TGTGCCACCAGCACTCAGACAGATTCTGGAAACACCATATATTTT
TRBD2	NA	TRBV3-1/TRBV3-2	TRBJ2-5	CASSQTRGLAGGQTQYF	TGTGCCAGCAGCCAAACCCGGGGACTAGCGGGAGGCCAGACCCAGTACTTC
TRBD1	NA	TRBV12-5	TRBJ2-1	CASGTGYNEQFF	TGTGCTAGTGGGACAGGGTATAATGAGCAGTTCTTC
NA	NA	TRBV19	TRBJ1-2	CASSPGSFYGYTF	TGTGCCAGTAGTCCCGGGTCCTTTTATGGCTACACCTTC
TRBD2	NA	TRBV9	TRBJ2-3	CASSVASGSDTQYF	TGTGCCAGCAGCGTAGCTAGCGGATCAGATACGCAGTATTTT
TRBD2	NA	TRBV5-1	TRBJ2-1	CASSWTSGSDEQFF	TGCGCCAGCAGCTGGACTAGCGGGAGCGATGAGCAGTTCTTC
TRBD2	NA	TRBV5-5	TRBJ2-7	CASSLQWTSGRGANEQYF	TGTGCCAGCAGCTTGCAGTGGACTAGCGGGAGGGGTGCCAACGAGCAGTACTTC
NA	NA	TRBV6-5	TRBJ2-2	CASIAGSNTGELFF	TGTGCCAGCATCGCAGGGTCGAACACCGGGGAGCTGTTTTTT
TRBD2	NA	TRBV18	TRBJ2-7	CASSPGLAGVGYEQYF	TGTGCCAGCTCTCCGGGACTAGCGGGAGTTGGCTACGAGCAGTACTTC
NA	NA	TRBV28	TRBJ2-7	CASSGEGQATYEQYF	TGTGCCAGCAGTGGGGAGGGACAGGCGACCTACGAGCAGTACTTC
NA	NA	TRBV4-3	TRBJ2-1	CASSAPRDSHEQFF	TGCGCCAGCAGCGCCCCCCGGGACTCGCATGAGCAGTTCTTC
NA	NA	TRBV7-2	TRBJ1-2	CASSLARGLPIGYTF	TGTGCCAGCAGCTTAGCCAGGGGCCTCCCTATTGGGTACACCTTC
TRBD2	NA	TRBV25-1	TRBJ2-3	CASSELGTRGTDTQYF	TGTGCCAGCAGTGAATTGGGGACTAGAGGCACAGATACGCAGTATTTT
TRBD2	NA	TRBV29-1	TRBJ2-1	CSVSSGRPREQFF	TGCAGCGTGTCTAGCGGGAGGCCCAGGGAGCAGTTCTTC
TRBD2	NA	TRBV5-6	TRBJ2-1	CASTRGVGQFF	TGTGCCAGCACCCGGGGGGTAGGGCAGTTCTTC
NA	NA	TRBV23-1	TRBJ2-1	CASTEPGHSSSYNEQFF	TGCGCCAGCACAGAACCGGGACACTCGAGCTCCTACAATGAGCAGTTCTTC
TRBD2	NA	TRBV27	TRBJ2-3	CASSSAGGGRDTQYF	TGTGCCAGCAGTAGTGCGGGAGGGGGGCGAGATACGCAGTATTTT
NA	once	TRBV9	TRBJ1-2	CASSVVSSYGYTF	TGTGCCAGCAGCGTAGTATCTAGCTATGGCTACACCTTC
TRBD1	NA	TRBV24-1	TRBJ1-3	CATSAGQGLTIYF	TGTGCCACCAGTGCTGGACAGGGACTCACCATATATTTT
TRBD2	NA	TRBV9	TRBJ2-2	CASSLRVGLAETGELFF	TGTGCCAGCAGCCTGAGGGTGGGACTAGCGGAAACCGGGGAGCTGTTTTTT
NA	NA	TRBV3-1/TRBV3-2	TRBJ2-7	CASNSGSSYEQYF	TGTGCCAGCAACTCGGGGTCGTCATACGAGCAGTACTTC
TRBD2	NA	TRBV14	TRBJ2-1	CASSSGLAGYGEQFF	TGTGCCAGCAGCTCGGGACTAGCGGGATACGGTGAGCAGTTCTTC
NA	once	TRBV19	TRBJ1-1	CASNSLTEAFF	TGTGCCAGTAATTCACTCACTGAAGCTTTCTTT
NA	NA	TRBV28	TRBJ2-2	CASSLVGALNTGELFF	TGTGCCAGCAGTTTAGTAGGGGCCCTTAACACCGGGGAGCTGTTTTTT
TRBD1	NA	TRBV27	TRBJ1-1	CASSLNRGEVPAFF	TGTGCCAGCAGTTTAAACAGGGGGGAGGTCCCAGCTTTCTTT
NA	NA	TRBV11-3	TRBJ1-5	CASSPDHARGSNQPQHF	TGTGCCAGCAGCCCCGACCATGCCAGGGGAAGCAATCAGCCCCAGCATTTT
TRBD1	NA	TRBV9	TRBJ2-7	CASSASGTGDYEQYF	TGTGCCAGCAGCGCCTCCGGGACAGGGGATTACGAGCAGTACTTC
NA	few	TRBV11-1	TRBJ1-2	CASSLGQYGYTF	TGTGCCAGCAGCTTGGGGCAGTATGGCTACACCTTC
NA	NA	TRBV5-1	TRBJ1-1	CASSSLGPNTEAFF	TGCGCCAGCAGCTCCCTGGGGCCCAACACTGAAGCTTTCTTT
NA	NA	TRBV6-5	TRBJ2-7	CASSLTGEGEQYF	TGTGCCAGCAGTCTAACAGGAGAAGGCGAGCAGTACTTC
NA	NA	TRBV29-1	TRBJ2-3	CSVESGMRGDTQYF	TGCAGCGTTGAAAGCGGGATGAGGGGGGATACGCAGTATTTT
NA	NA	TRBV19	TRBJ1-1	CASSIDRSGRQEAFF	TGTGCCAGTAGTATAGATCGGTCCGGCAGGCAAGAAGCTTTCTTT
TRBD2	NA	TRBV6-5	TRBJ2-3	CASSYTSGGSVDTQYF	TGTGCCAGCAGTTACACCTCCGGCGGGAGTGTAGATACGCAGTATTTT
NA	NA	TRBV10-3	TRBJ2-1	CAISDLNRDLSEQFF	TGTGCCATCAGTGATTTAAACCGGGACTTAAGTGAGCAGTTCTTC
TRBD1	NA	TRBV24-1	TRBJ2-7	CATSDFGTGGDEQYF	TGTGCCACCAGTGATTTTGGGACAGGGGGGGACGAGCAGTACTTC
NA	NA	TRBV6-2/TRBV6-3	TRBJ2-1	CASSDFSSYNEQFF	TGTGCCAGCAGTGACTTCAGCTCCTACAATGAGCAGTTCTTC
NA	NA	TRBV29-1	TRBJ2-1	CSAQGATVNNEQFF	TGCAGCGCCCAAGGGGCGACCGTCAACAATGAGCAGTTCTTC
TRBD2	NA	TRBV4-1	TRBJ2-7	CASKLLAGGPWVEQYF	TGCGCCAGCAAACTGTTAGCGGGAGGGCCTTGGGTCGAGCAGTACTTC
TRBD2	once	TRBV20-1	TRBJ2-5	CSASVPSGSRETQYF	TGCAGTGCTAGTGTGCCTAGCGGGAGTCGAGAGACCCAGTACTTC
NA	NA	TRBV2	TRBJ1-2	CASSDWQGGDGYTF	TGTGCCAGCAGTGACTGGCAGGGAGGCGATGGCTACACCTTC
TRBD1	NA	TRBV7-9	TRBJ1-6	CASSLGGSSYNSPLHF	TGTGCCAGCAGCCTAGGGGGCAGCTCCTATAATTCACCCCTCCACTTT
NA	NA	TRBV6-7	TRBJ2-2	CASKLRVGLKTGELFF	TGTGCCAGCAAACTTCGGGTAGGACTAAAGACCGGGGAGCTGTTTTTT
TRBD1	NA	TRBV28	TRBJ2-7	CASSISSTGTGGDYEQYF	TGTGCCAGCAGTATCTCCTCCACCGGGACAGGGGGGGACTACGAGCAGTACTTC
TRBD1	few	TRBV7-8	TRBJ1-5	CASSLELFLTGMSNQPQHF	TGTGCCAGCAGCTTAGAACTGTTTTTGACAGGGATGAGCAATCAGCCCCAGCATTTT
TRBD2	NA	TRBV5-4	TRBJ2-7	CASSLELAASYEQYF	TGTGCCAGCAGCTTGGAACTAGCGGCCTCCTACGAGCAGTACTTC
NA	NA	TRBV7-2	TRBJ1-2	CASSSALANYGYTF	TGTGCCAGCAGCAGCGCCCTAGCTAACTATGGCTACACCTTC
TRBD1	NA	TRBV4-3	TRBJ2-7	CASSQVGTGGYEQYF	TGCGCCAGCAGCCAAGTTGGGACAGGGGGCTACGAGCAGTACTTC
NA	NA	TRBV7-9	TRBJ1-2	CASDPEGGLGYTF	TGTGCCAGCGACCCCGAGGGTGGCCTTGGCTACACCTTC
TRBD2	NA	TRBV29-1	TRBJ2-7	CSVEASGSDGQYF	TGCAGCGTTGAGGCTAGCGGGAGCGACGGGCAGTACTTC
TRBD2	NA	TRBV7-2	TRBJ2-3	CASEAGAGDTQYF	TGTGCCAGTGAAGCGGGAGCAGGCGATACGCAGTATTTT
NA	NA	TRBV28	TRBJ2-1	CASSSQGGLQSSYNEQFF	TGTGCCAGCAGTTCCCAGGGGGGACTCCAAAGCTCCTACAATGAGCAGTTCTTC
NA	NA	TRBV12-3/TRBV12-4	TRBJ1-1	CASSSQVGTEAFF	TGTGCCAGCAGTTCCCAGGTGGGCACTGAAGCTTTCTTT
TRBD2	NA	TRBV7-2	TRBJ2-7	CASSLGGGRERPYEQYF	TGTGCCAGCAGCTTAGGCGGGGGACGGGAGCGTCCCTACGAGCAGTACTTC